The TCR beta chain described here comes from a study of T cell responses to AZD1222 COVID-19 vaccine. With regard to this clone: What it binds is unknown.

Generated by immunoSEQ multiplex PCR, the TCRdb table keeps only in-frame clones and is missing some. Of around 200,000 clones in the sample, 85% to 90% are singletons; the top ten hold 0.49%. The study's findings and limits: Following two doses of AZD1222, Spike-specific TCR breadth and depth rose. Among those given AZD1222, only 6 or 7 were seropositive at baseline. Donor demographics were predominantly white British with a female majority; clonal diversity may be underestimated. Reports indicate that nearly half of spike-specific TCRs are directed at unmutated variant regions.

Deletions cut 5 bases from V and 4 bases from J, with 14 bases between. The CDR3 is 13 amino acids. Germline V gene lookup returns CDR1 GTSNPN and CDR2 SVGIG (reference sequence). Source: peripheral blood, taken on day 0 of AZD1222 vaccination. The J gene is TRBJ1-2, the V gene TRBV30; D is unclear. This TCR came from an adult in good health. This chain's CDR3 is CAWGEPSAYGYTF. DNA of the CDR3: TGTGCCTGGGGAGAACCTTCCGCCTATGGCTACACCTTC.